Given below is one T cell receptor (beta chain) in context. Original analysis: Reference gene primer amplification gave nucleated cell count estimates. Only in-frame clones appear in the TCRdb table, and some are missing; sequencing was by immunoSEQ multiplex PCR. The V and J calls and clone size were taken over from that table, and D and trimming were inferred from the DNA. The data hold 55,000 to 65,000 clones, with approximately 91% observed a single time. This entry belongs to a study of blood T cell repertoires in COVID-19. Across the study: The United States, Italy and Spain supplied acute and convalescent COVID-19 samples. From T cells, B-cell-depleted T cells, or PBMCs came the material, which was cDNA or gDNA.

V gave up 4 bases and J gave up 4 bases; unmatched junction bases: 8. Germline V gives CDR1 SGHTS, CDR2 YDEGEE. CDR3 length equals 15 residues. This sequence originates from a woman in her fifties or sixties with active COVID-19. This chain connects TRBV5-8 to TRBJ2-3, with TRBD1 matching over 8 bases. Material: peripheral blood. DNA for the CDR3: TGTGCCAGCAGCCCACGCAGGGGGCTGTCAGATACGCAGTATTTT. The encoded protein is CASSPRRGLSDTQYF. Full variable domain (outside the CDR3, taken from reference TRBV5-8 and TRBJ2-3): EAGVTQSPTHLIKTRGQQATLRCSPISGHTSVYWYQQALGLGLQFLLWYDEGEERNRGNFPPRFSGRQFPNYSSELNVNALELEDSALYLCASSPRRGLSDTQYFGPGTRLTVL.